The clone carrying this TCR beta chain occurred a few times. As yet, its antigen is unknown. This CDR3 contains 15 residues. Germline values: CDR1 SNHLY, CDR2 FYNNEI. Trimming took 2 bases from V and 6 from J; bases not matched to a gene: 3. The sample is drawn from a study of beta chain features in type 1 diabetes. Study in general: Sorted cell examination encompassed around 100,000,000 cells across all samples.

Investigators reverse transcribed all isolated RNA, so they sequenced expressed TCRB transcripts. The protocol was immunoSEQ multiplex PCR, while the TCRdb copy is restricted to in-frame clones and leaves out a portion. The sample holds 600,000 to 750,000 clones; around 12% are singletons and the top ten take 0.095% to 0.15%. Study results and caveats: Among patients with Type 1 diabetes, TCRB CDR3s were moderately but significantly shorter in every one of the four CD4+ subsets.

This clonotype was obtained from a man aged 25-40 years with type 1 diabetes. Material for sequencing was naive CD4+ T cells from blood. The chain carries TRBV2 and TRBJ2-3; 12 nucleotides align to TRBD2. CDR3 amino acids: CASSEKGTSGDTQYF. As DNA, the CDR3 is TGTGCCAGCAGTGAAAAGGGGACTAGCGGGGATACGCAGTATTTT.